This T cell receptor (beta chain) emerged from a study of response to subunit inactivated influenza vaccine. The study, taken as a whole, reports: That few new T cells are recruited by each seasonal influenza vaccination was the authors' suggestion.

The CDR3 is 15 residues long. Germline CDR1 is MNHNS and CDR2 is SASEGT. The V end was cut by 6 bases, the J end by 3 bases, with 17 bases between. Turning to this clonotype: What it binds is not known.

TCRdb itself ran the RT-PCR reads through MiXCR, one entry per CDR3 protein. The profile shows approximately 700,000 distinct CDR3 sequences, about 15% of them singletons. The TCR sequence derives from a man aged 45-65 years who received an inactivated influenza vaccine. The gene calls are TRBV6-1 and TRBJ2-5; D gene uncertain. The sequenced sample was PBMCs from blood, obtained approximately 12 days after vaccination. CDR3 in DNA: TGTGCCAGCAGCCGCCGGTACGTTGCGGAAGAGACCCAGTACTTC. Its protein product is CASSRRYVAEETQYF.